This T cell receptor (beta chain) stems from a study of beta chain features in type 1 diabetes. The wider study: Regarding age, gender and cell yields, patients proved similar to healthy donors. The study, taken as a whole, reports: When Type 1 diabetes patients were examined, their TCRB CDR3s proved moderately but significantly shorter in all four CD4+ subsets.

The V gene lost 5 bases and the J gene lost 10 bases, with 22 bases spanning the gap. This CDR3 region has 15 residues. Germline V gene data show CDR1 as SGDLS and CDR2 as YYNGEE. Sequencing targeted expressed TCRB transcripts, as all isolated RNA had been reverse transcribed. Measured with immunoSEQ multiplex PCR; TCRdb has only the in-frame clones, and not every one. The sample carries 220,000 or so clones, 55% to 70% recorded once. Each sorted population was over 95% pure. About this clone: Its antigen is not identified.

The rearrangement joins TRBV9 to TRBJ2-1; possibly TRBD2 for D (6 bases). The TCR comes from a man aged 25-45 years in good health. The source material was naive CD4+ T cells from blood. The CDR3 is CASSLEGLRPGEQFF. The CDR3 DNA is TGTGCCAGCAGTCTGGAGGGCCTACGTCCAGGGGAGCAGTTCTTC.